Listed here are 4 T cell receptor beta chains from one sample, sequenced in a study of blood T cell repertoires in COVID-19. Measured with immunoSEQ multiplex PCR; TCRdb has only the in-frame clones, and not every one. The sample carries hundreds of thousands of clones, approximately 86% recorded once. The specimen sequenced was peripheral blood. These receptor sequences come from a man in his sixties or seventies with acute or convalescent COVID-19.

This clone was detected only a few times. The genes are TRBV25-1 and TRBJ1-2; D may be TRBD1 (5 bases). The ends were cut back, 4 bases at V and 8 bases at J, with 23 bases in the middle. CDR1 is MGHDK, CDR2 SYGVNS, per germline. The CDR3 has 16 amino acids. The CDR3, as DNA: TGTGCCAGCAGTGCCTCTGGTCAGGGCGCTATCGGAGGCTACACCTTC. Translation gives CASSASGQGAIGGYTF.

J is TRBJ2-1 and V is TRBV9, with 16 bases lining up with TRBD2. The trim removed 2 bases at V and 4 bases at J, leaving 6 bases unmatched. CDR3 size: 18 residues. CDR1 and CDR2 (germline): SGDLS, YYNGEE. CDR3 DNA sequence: TGTGCCAGCAGCGTCGGGACTAGCGGGAGGGCGGCGTACAATGAGCAGTTCTTC. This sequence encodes CASSVGTSGRAAYNEQFF.

The CDR3 sequence is CASSRGQQVYEQYF. As DNA, the CDR3 is TGCGCCAGCAGCCGCGGCCAACAGGTCTACGAGCAGTACTTC. The V gene is TRBV4-3, the J gene TRBJ2-7, with a possible D match to TRBD1 (5 bases). Germline assignment: CDR1 LGHNA and CDR2 YSLEER. Trimming stripped 4 bases from V and 3 bases from J, with 13 bases between. The CDR3 extends over 14 amino acids.

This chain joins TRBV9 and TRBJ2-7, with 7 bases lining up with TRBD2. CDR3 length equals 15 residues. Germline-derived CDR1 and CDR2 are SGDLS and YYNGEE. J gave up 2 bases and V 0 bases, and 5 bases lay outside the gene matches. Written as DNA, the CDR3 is TGTGCCAGCAGCGTAGAACTAGCGTCAACCTACGAGCAGTACTTC. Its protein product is CASSVELASTYEQYF.